This TCR beta chain originates from a study of cytomegalovirus exposure and HLA in healthy donors. Study details: Approximately 190 million T cells yielded fewer than 120 million unique TCR beta sequences in earlier analysis.

The PCR had 60 Vbeta and 13 Jbeta primers. The repertoire was sequenced with immunoSEQ multiplex PCR; TCRdb's copy has only in-frame clones and lacks some. The sample carries some 180,000 clones, over 75% recorded once. Of note for this clone: Its antigen is as yet unknown.

General observations from the study: It was about 150 TCR beta chains that were listed as cytomegalovirus-associated. High specificity and sensitivity for cytomegalovirus status were reported for the classifier.

Per the germline V gene, CDR1 is ENHRY and CDR2 is SYGVKD. This CDR3 is 16 amino acids long. V was pared by 0 bases and J by 5 bases, with 14 bases between. The V call is TRBV10-3, the J call TRBJ2-1, with a tentative D call TRBD2 (6 bases). The sample comprised PBMCs. The receptor was isolated from a woman aged 30 to 39 in good health and CMV-seronegative. The CDR3 DNA is TGTGCCATCAGTGAGTCGAACGGGGGAAGGCACAATGAGCAGTTCTTC. Translated, it gives CAISESNGGRHNEQFF.